This entry lists 30 T cell receptor beta chains sequenced from one sample in a study of Ad26.COV2.S vaccination and SARS-CoV-2 variants. Treatment defined: about 20 received Ad26.COV2.S at low or high dose, single or two shots; about five received placebo; per-sample allocation not given. At day 63 after the first vaccine or placebo injection, samples were drawn. Assay: immunoSEQ multiplex PCR; the TCRdb copy retains only in-frame clones and omits some. The sample lists hundreds of thousands of clones; 80% to 90% were seen once. The sequencing used peripheral blood, collected in a trial of Ad26.COV2.S vaccine versus placebo. The source of these receptors is a person aged 18 to 59 who received the Ad26.COV2.S COVID-19 vaccine or a placebo.

In this sample, this clone turned up a few times. The chain is built from TRBV20-1 and TRBJ2-7; D call uncertain. V was cut by 7 bases and J by 2 bases, with 9 bases left in between. CDR1 and CDR2 (germline): DFQATT, SNEGSKA (reference sequence). The CDR3 contains 11 residues. The CDR3 coding sequence is TGCAGTGGGGCGTCTACCTACGAGCAGTACTTC. This encodes CSGASTYEQYF.

The chain joins TRBV30 to TRBJ1-6; D is uncertain. The germline V and J ends were trimmed by 6 bases and 4 bases, with 10 bases remaining between them. This CDR3 spans 13 amino acids. Germline values: CDR1 GTSNPN, CDR2 SVGIG (reference sequence). The CDR3 region is CACTAIYNSPLHF. Here the CDR3 DNA reads TGTGCCTGTACAGCTATATATAATTCACCCCTCCACTTT.

This clone was seen just once. The CDR3 protein is CATGGRNTEAFF. CDR3 nucleotides: TGTGCCACCGGTGGCAGAAACACTGAAGCTTTCTTT. The chain combines TRBV15 with TRBJ1-1; D gene unclear. CDR1 and CDR2 from the germline V gene are LNHNV and YYDKDF (reference sequence). Between the trimmed V and J ends, which lost 8 bases and 2 bases, there was a span of 9 bases. This CDR3 has 12 amino acids.

The V gene is TRBV15, the J gene TRBJ2-7; D is perhaps TRBD2 (6 bases). Trimming stripped 1 base from V and 0 bases from J, with 16 bases between. Germline V gene lookup returns CDR1 LNHNV and CDR2 YYDKDF (reference sequence). The CDR3 spans 17 residues. In DNA form, the CDR3 reads TGTGCCACCAGCAGAGGCGGAGGGGCAACGAGCTCCTACGAGCAGTACTTC. Its protein is CATSRGGGATSSYEQYF.

The DNA of the CDR3 is TGTGCCAGCAGTGAATGGGATGAGACCCAGTACTTC. Its translation is CASSEWDETQYF. The chain employs TRBV25-1 and TRBJ2-5; D gene uncertain. The CDR3 spans 12 residues. Between the trimmed V and J ends, which lost 1 base and 5 bases, there was a span of 5 bases. Germline assignment: CDR1 MGHDK and CDR2 SYGVNS.

The chain carries TRBV7-2 and TRBJ1-6; D is uncertain. Germline V gene data show CDR1 as SGHTA and CDR2 as FQGNSA. CDR3 length: 12 residues. Trimming took 4 bases from V and 10 from J, leaving 8 bases between them. The CDR3 region is CASSSPGSPLHF. The CDR3 DNA sequence: TGTGCCAGCAGCTCCCCGGGATCACCCCTCCACTTT.

The count of this clone is one. The V and J genes are TRBV9 and TRBJ1-1; unclear D gene. Trimming took off 3 bases at V and 1 base at J, with 7 bases between the two ends. The CDR3 contains 13 residues. CDR1 is SGDLS, CDR2 YYNGEE, per germline. Here the CDR3 reads CASSGHQNTEAFF. CDR3 sequence (DNA): TGTGCCAGCAGCGGACACCAGAACACTGAAGCTTTCTTT.

The chain has TRBV11-2 and TRBJ1-1, with a tentative D call TRBD1 (5 bases). The CDR3 loop spans 13 amino acids. V lost 1 base and J lost 5, with 8 bases in between. Germline V gene sequence: CDR1 SGHAT, CDR2 FQNNGV. The CDR3 sequence: CASSLGWGTEAFF. CDR3 in DNA: TGTGCCAGCAGCTTAGGGTGGGGGACTGAAGCTTTCTTT.

The chain employs TRBV3-1 (or the pseudogene TRBV3-2) and TRBJ2-3, with a tentative D call TRBD1 (5 bases). The CDR3 is made up of 15 amino acids. Germline lookup yields CDR1 LGHDT and CDR2 YNNKEL (reference sequence). Trimming took off 0 bases at V and 4 bases at J, with 11 bases between the two ends. The CDR3 spells CASSQDTVRADTQYF. The CDR3 DNA reads as TGTGCCAGCAGCCAAGATACGGTCAGGGCAGATACGCAGTATTTT.

The chain uses TRBV5-8 and TRBJ2-7; D is possibly TRBD2 (6 bases). V dropped 5 bases and J dropped 4 bases, with 19 bases sitting between them. The CDR3 extends over 15 amino acids. CDR1 SGHTS and CDR2 YDEGEE come from the germline V gene. The CDR3 region is CASRFPGGALYEQYF. The DNA for the CDR3 is TGTGCCAGCAGATTCCCCGGGGGTGCATTATACGAGCAGTACTTC.

The rearrangement links TRBV5-4 to TRBJ2-7; tentatively, D is TRBD1 or TRBD2 (5 bases each). Trimming pared 4 bases from V and 2 bases from J, leaving 10 bases between. The CDR3 is 13 residues long. Looked up from germline, CDR1 is SGHNT and CDR2 is YYREEE (reference sequence). CDR3 region: CASSRDQPYEQYF. The CDR3 nucleotides are TGTGCCAGCAGCCGGGACCAGCCCTACGAGCAGTACTTC. The full variable domain, its missing parts supplied by reference TRBV5-4 and TRBJ2-7, is ETGVTQSPTHLIKTRGQQVTLRCSSQSGHNTVSWYQQALGQGPQFIFQYYREEENGRGNFPPRFSGLQFPNYSSELNVNALELDDSALYLCASSRDQPYEQYFGPGTRLTVT.

The gene calls are TRBV30 and TRBJ2-1, with D possibly TRBD1 on 6 matching bases. Germline assignment: CDR1 GTSNPN and CDR2 SVGIG (reference sequence). Between the trimmed V and J ends, which lost 3 bases and 4 bases, there was a span of 13 bases. The CDR3 runs 14 residues. CDR3 region: CAWSPGHPYNEQFF. Here the CDR3 DNA reads TGTGCCTGGAGCCCGGGACATCCATACAATGAGCAGTTCTTC.

The chain combines TRBV5-4 with TRBJ2-4; TRBD2 matches 8 bases. Trimming took 5 bases from V and 6 from J; bases not matched to a gene: 4. CDR3 length: 13 amino acids. CDR1 is SGHNT and CDR2 is YYREEE in the germline V gene (reference sequence). The CDR3: CASSLAGLNIQYF. CDR3 DNA sequence: TGTGCCAGCAGTCTAGCGGGCTTAAACATTCAGTACTTC.

The chain links TRBV7-9 to TRBJ2-6; D gene ambiguous. Germline lookup yields CDR1 SEHNR and CDR2 FQNEAQ (reference sequence). The CDR3 is 13 residues long. Trimming left V 3 bases short and J 15 bases short, with 15 bases between. The DNA for the CDR3 is TGTGCCAGCAGCTTTGCAGGACCGGAAGGCCTGACTTTC. Translating it yields CASSFAGPEGLTF.

This sequence joins TRBV7-2 and TRBJ1-2; D is perhaps TRBD1 (5 bases). The length of the CDR3 is 14 residues. The ends were cut back, 3 bases at V and 4 bases at J, with 12 bases in the middle. In germline, CDR1 is SGHTA, CDR2 FQGNSA. The CDR3 DNA is TGTGCCAGCAGCTTCGAGACAGCGCCCTATGGCTACACCTTC. Translated, it gives CASSFETAPYGYTF.

The V call is TRBV5-1, the J call TRBJ2-2; 8 nucleotides match TRBD2. CDR3 length: 16 residues. Germline V CDR1 and CDR2: SGHRS, YFSETQ. With V trimmed by 2 bases and J by 4 bases, 7 bases remained unmatched. CDR3 DNA: TGCGCCAGCAGCTTACGTCCGGGAGGGGGCACCGGGGAGCTGTTTTTT. It codes for CASSLRPGGGTGELFF.

On this clone itself: This sample includes further DNA sequences coding for the same CDR3. CDR3 DNA sequence: TGTGCCAGCAGCGCCGGGACAGGGAACGAGCAGTACTTC. Its translation is CASSAGTGNEQYF. The genes are TRBV9 and TRBJ2-7; TRBD1 aligns across 9 bases. The V and J ends lost 3 bases and 5 bases, in that order; junction bases with no gene match: 3. Germline V CDR1 and CDR2: SGDLS, YYNGEE. This CDR3 spans 13 amino acids.

Here the CDR3 reads CASSLSQGLVEQFF. Here the CDR3 DNA reads TGTGCCAGCAGTCTCTCCCAGGGGCTCGTTGAGCAGTTCTTC. The chain carries TRBV27 and TRBJ2-1; weak D call: TRBD1 (6 bases). Per germline, CDR1 MNHEY and CDR2 SMNVEV (reference sequence). V was trimmed by 5 bases and J by 9 bases, leaving 17 bases between them. The CDR3 has 14 residues.

CDR3: CAIMPSGYNEQFF. CDR3 coding DNA: TGTGCCATCATGCCTAGCGGTTACAATGAGCAGTTCTTC. The chain carries TRBV10-3 and TRBJ2-1; 7 nucleotides align to TRBD2. The CDR3 is made up of 13 amino acids. J was trimmed by 4 bases and V by 7 bases; bases with no gene match: 4. Per germline, CDR1 ENHRY and CDR2 SYGVKD.

The chain carries TRBV18 and TRBJ2-1; D not certain. There are 11 residues in the CDR3. Germline-derived CDR1 and CDR2 are KGHSH and LQKENI. Between the trimmed V and J ends, which lost 6 bases and 9 bases, there was a span of 9 bases. This CDR3 is CASSRSVEQFF. The CDR3 DNA reads TGTGCCAGCTCCCGCAGTGTTGAGCAGTTCTTC.

The V and J genes are TRBV19 and TRBJ2-1; the D is unclear. Germline loops: CDR1 LNHDA, CDR2 SQIVND (reference sequence). The CDR3 loop spans 15 amino acids. V lost 7 bases, J lost 0 bases, and 13 bases lay in between. CDR3: CASTDHWISYNEQFF. In nucleotides, the CDR3 is TGTGCCAGTACCGACCACTGGATCTCCTACAATGAGCAGTTCTTC.

V gene TRBV12-3 or TRBV12-4 combines with J gene TRBJ1-2, with a tentative D call TRBD1 (6 bases). This CDR3 contains 12 residues. The V end was cut by 6 bases, the J end by 5 bases, with 10 bases between. Here the CDR3 DNA reads TGTGCCAGCAGCCTCGGACAGTATGGCTACACCTTC. Translated: CASSLGQYGYTF.

The J gene is TRBJ1-1, the V gene TRBV29-1, with 9 positions matching TRBD1. Germline V CDR1 and CDR2: SQVTM, ANQGSEA. The CDR3 has 12 amino acids. V shed 4 bases and J 4 bases; nucleotides not matched to a gene: 1. The CDR3 DNA follows: TGCAGCGTTGGGGACAGGGTCACTGAAGCTTTCTTT. Translation gives CSVGDRVTEAFF.

This chain joins TRBV25-1 and TRBJ1-2, with D uncertain. The CDR3 has 15 residues. V gave up 6 bases and J gave up 0 bases, with 14 bases separating them. Germline CDR1 and CDR2: MGHDK and SYGVNS. CDR3 region: CASRGDRPPNYGYTF. The CDR3, as DNA: TGTGCCAGCAGGGGTGACCGACCCCCTAACTATGGCTACACCTTC.

The rearrangement links TRBV5-1 to TRBJ2-2, with D tentatively TRBD2 (6 bases). This CDR3 spans 16 amino acids. Trimming pared 0 bases from V and 0 bases from J, leaving 9 bases between. Germline V gives CDR1 SGHRS, CDR2 YFSETQ. In DNA form, the CDR3 reads TGCGCCAGCAGCTTGGGACTAGTCTCGAACACCGGGGAGCTGTTTTTT. Translating gives CASSLGLVSNTGELFF.

The chain is built from TRBV18 and TRBJ2-3; D tentatively fits TRBD1 or TRBD2 (6 bases each). The germline V gene encodes CDR1 KGHSH and CDR2 LQKENI. V was trimmed by 0 bases and J by 0 bases, leaving 13 bases between them. This CDR3 is 17 amino acids long. CDR3 nucleotides: TGTGCCAGCTCACCACCGGCCTGGAGGGGGAGCACAGATACGCAGTATTTT. This encodes CASSPPAWRGSTDTQYF. The full variable domain, completed using reference TRBV18 and TRBJ2-3, is NAGVMQNPRHLVRRRGQEARLRCSPMKGHSHVYWYRQLPEEGLKFMVYLQKENIIDESGMPKERFSAEFPKEGPSILRIQQVVRGDSAAYFCASSPPAWRGSTDTQYFGPGTRLTVL.

The chain carries TRBV2 and TRBJ2-1; D is undetermined. V was cut by 1 base and J by 10 bases, with 8 bases left in between. CDR3 size: 12 residues. Germline assignment: CDR1 SNHLY and CDR2 FYNNEI. The CDR3 nucleotides are TGTGCCAGCAGTGAAGTCCTGCGGGAGCAGTTCTTC. It translates to CASSEVLREQFF.

J is TRBJ2-6 and V is TRBV28; 10 nucleotides align to TRBD1. The germline gives CDR1 MDHEN, CDR2 SYDVKM. With V trimmed by 7 bases and J by 0 bases, 6 bases remained unmatched. This CDR3 contains 17 residues. The chain's CDR3 is CASIRGDRGSGANVLTF. CDR3 nucleotide sequence: TGTGCCAGCATTCGTGGGGACAGGGGCTCTGGGGCCAACGTCCTGACTTTC.

The gene calls are TRBV11-1 and TRBJ2-2, with 7 nucleotides matching TRBD1. Losses at the gene ends were 3 bases for V and 0 bases for J; bases not matched to a gene: 4. Germline CDR1 and CDR2: SGHAT and FQDESV (reference sequence). The CDR3 totals 16 residues. This CDR3 reads CASSFRDSANTGELFF. In nucleotides, the CDR3 is TGTGCCAGCAGCTTTAGGGACAGCGCGAACACCGGGGAGCTGTTTTTT.

The chain couples TRBV5-1 to TRBJ2-1; 7 positions match TRBD1. V shed 1 base and J 2 bases; nucleotides not matched to a gene: 3. The germline CDR1 and CDR2 sequences are SGHRS and YFSETQ. The CDR3 runs to 15 residues. This CDR3 reads CASSLTGEPYNEQFF. The CDR3 coding sequence is TGCGCCAGCAGCTTGACAGGGGAGCCCTACAATGAGCAGTTCTTC.